The clone carrying this T cell receptor (beta chain) was recorded once. The table came from immunoSEQ multiplex PCR; TCRdb's copy has only in-frame clones and leaves some out. The repertoire holds about 35,000 clones, with more than 80% as singletons. This entry is derived from a study of OX40 agonist ivuxolimab in advanced cancers. The V segment lost 3 bases and the J segment 5 bases; nucleotides outside the gene matches: 2. CDR1 is MNHNS, CDR2 SASEGT, per germline. This CDR3 is built from 14 residues. This TCR was recovered from an adult with an advanced solid tumor such as melanoma, head and neck, liver or kidney cancer. Sequenced here: CD4+ or CD8+ T cells sorted from blood, sampled in a trial of the OX40 agonist ivuxolimab. The chain combines TRBV6-1 with TRBJ2-5; 11 nucleotides match TRBD1. In DNA, the CDR3 is TGTGCCAGCAGTGAGGACAGGGGGCACGAGACCCAGTACTTC. Protein: CASSEDRGHETQYF.